This T cell receptor (beta chain) was found in a study of cytomegalovirus exposure and HLA in healthy donors. Remarks on this clone: Its antigen is still unknown.

This CDR3 region has 11 residues. Germline CDR1 reads PRHDT; CDR2 reads FYEKMQ (reference sequence). V lost 6 bases and J 6 bases, leaving 9 bases between the germline ends. Study results and caveats: The study recorded 150 to 200 TCR beta chains that were cytomegalovirus-associated.

Clones were sequenced by immunoSEQ multiplex PCR, and TCRdb holds only the in-frame ones, with some missing. The profile shows approximately 88,000 clones, approximately 96% of them singletons. The chain is built from TRBV13 and TRBJ2-7, with no clear D. Input material: PBMCs. The source is a woman younger than 30 in good health and CMV-seronegative. The CDR3 sequence is CASSVVPEQYF. The DNA for the CDR3 is TGTGCCAGCAGTGTAGTTCCCGAGCAGTACTTC.